This T cell receptor (beta chain) emerged from a study of blood T cell repertoires in COVID-19 (dated by TCRdb to the early 2020s). As for the study more broadly: Samples covering the acute and convalescent phases of COVID-19 were provided by collaborators in the United States, Italy and Spain. The dataset comprised deeply sampled blood TCRbeta repertoires from subjects exposed to, actively infected with, or recovered from COVID-19. A freely available public database, intended as a resource for researchers studying the immune response to SARS-CoV-2, is where the repertoires were released. HLA class I and class II types, where available, came from metadata supplied by the sample provider rather than from assay-based typing. Sample metadata almost always included a de-identified subject ID, COVID-19 status, age in years and sex. The material from the prospective study consisted of cDNA or gDNA derived from T cells, B-cell-depleted T cells, or PBMCs. Samples were obtained from the ongoing ImmuneRACE study (first 160 participants) and from 1,254 subjects provided by 6 global collaborators.

Enrolling through a virtual design, the prospective study's participants ranged in age from roughly 18 to 90 years and lived across approximately 25 United States geographic areas. In the prospective study, participants were assigned to cohorts based on the clinical history participants reported in a screening survey and a study questionnaire. A participant counted as exposed if, within 2 weeks of entering the study, that participant had been in contact with someone who had a PCR-confirmed or clinician-diagnosed COVID-19 case. Each participant in the prospective study had whole blood, serum and a nasopharyngeal or oropharyngeal swab collected by mobile phlebotomists. Over an approximately two-month period, participants in the prospective study had the option of providing additional blood draws and questionnaires. Before DNA extraction, prospective study blood samples were shipped either frozen or at room temperature.

V and J are truncated by 3 bases and 6 bases respectively, leaving an intervening sequence of 12 bases. The germline V gene (reference sequence) supplies CDR1 LNHNV and CDR2 YYDKDF. The CDR3 runs 14 amino acids, cysteine and phenylalanine included. Left in the record is the CDR3 DNA by itself, 42 bases read in frame from the first base. As to this clone: It lacks a known antigen. No base quality information exists; no much larger clone differs at one position.

What the work shows at the level of the full study, not this receptor alone: Clinical and demographic metadata were provided uncurated, with the amount varying by source and participant.

TCRbeta CDR3 regions were amplified from genomic DNA by means of the immunoSEQ Assay, a bias-controlled multiplex PCR. For the original study's pipeline: Within the assay, amplification of reference gene primers was used to estimate how many nucleated cells each sample contained. Sequence reads were collapsed and filtered to measure the absolute abundance of every unique TCRbeta CDR3 rearrangement. For each sample, productive Simpson clonality was calculated by taking the square root of Simpson's diversity index across productive rearrangements. The source is immuneACCESS, and TCRdb retained only in-frame sequences with V and J called. Part of the clones is not carried over; for the studies checked, unresolved V genes explain less than half of this, and the remainder is unexplained. V and J calls plus clone size are reproduced from that table; the DNA served to infer D and trimming. Across this sample there are approximately 190,000 clones, with roughly 84% seen only once. The ten biggest clones cover roughly 3.1% of the sample.

The clonotype originates from a woman aged 25 to 39 who had been exposed to COVID-19. The sequencing input was PBMCs or T cells enriched from blood (not recorded which). The rearrangement combines TRBV15 with TRBJ1-5, and perhaps TRBD1 as D gene, on 5 matching bases. The DNA sequence reads TGTGCCACCAGCAGCGGGGGAGATGCTCAGCCCCAGCATTTT. Translated, this is CATSSGGDAQPQHF.